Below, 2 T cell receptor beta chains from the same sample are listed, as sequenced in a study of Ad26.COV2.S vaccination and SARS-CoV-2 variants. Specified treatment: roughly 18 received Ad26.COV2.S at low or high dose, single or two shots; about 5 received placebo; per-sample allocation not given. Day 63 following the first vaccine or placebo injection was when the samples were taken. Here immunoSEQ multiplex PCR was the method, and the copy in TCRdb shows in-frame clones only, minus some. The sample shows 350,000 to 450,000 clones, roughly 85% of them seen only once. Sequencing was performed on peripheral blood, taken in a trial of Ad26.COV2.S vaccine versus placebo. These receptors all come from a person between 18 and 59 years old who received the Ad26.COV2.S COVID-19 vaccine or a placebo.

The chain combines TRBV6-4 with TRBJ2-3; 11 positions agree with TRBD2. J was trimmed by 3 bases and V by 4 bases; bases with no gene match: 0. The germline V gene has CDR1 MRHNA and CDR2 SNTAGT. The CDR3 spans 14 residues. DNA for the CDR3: TGTGCCAGCAGTGTAGCGGGAGGGACAGATACGCAGTATTTT. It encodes CASSVAGGTDTQYF.

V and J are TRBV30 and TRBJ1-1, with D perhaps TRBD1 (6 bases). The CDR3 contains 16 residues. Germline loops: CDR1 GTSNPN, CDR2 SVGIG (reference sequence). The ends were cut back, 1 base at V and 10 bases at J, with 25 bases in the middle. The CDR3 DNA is TGTGCCTGGAGTGAAGCGGGGACCCCGGGACACCTACCAGCTTTCTTT. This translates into CAWSEAGTPGHLPAFF.